This section outlines one T cell receptor beta chain sequence together with its context. The antigen is unknown. Using immunoSEQ multiplex PCR, the repertoire was profiled, and TCRdb retains in-frame clones only, with some absent. The sample contains approximately 260,000 clones, 86% of which appear only once. This entry comes from a study of cytomegalovirus exposure and HLA in healthy donors. Study-level points and caveats: The study flagged about 150 TCR beta chains as cytomegalovirus-associated.

V dropped 0 bases and J dropped 5 bases, with 14 bases sitting between them. Germline CDR1 and CDR2: KGHSH and LQKENI. This CDR3 is built from 15 residues. The chain couples TRBV18 to TRBJ2-7, with D perhaps TRBD1 (6 bases). Sequences were obtained from PBMCs. The source of this sequence is a woman aged 25-40 years in good health and CMV-seropositive. CDR3 sequence: CASSPPVYRADEQYF. In DNA form, the CDR3 reads TGTGCCAGCTCACCACCTGTCTACAGGGCGGACGAGCAGTACTTC.